A single T cell receptor beta chain is shown here with its context. The source of the sample is a study of shared clonotypes between healthy human individuals. The CDR3 is 14 residues long. Trimming cost V 5 bases and J 7 bases; bases outside gene matches: 7. Germline V gives CDR1 SGHTA, CDR2 FQGNSA. Sequenced by immunoSEQ multiplex PCR; TCRdb stores in-frame clones only, minus some. The sample has approximately 740,000 clones, about 74% seen once. This chain joins TRBV7-2 and TRBJ2-1, with 8 bases matching TRBD1. The receptor comes from a woman aged 30 to 39 in good health. Sequencing input: memory CD4+ T cells sorted from blood. Described subset: CD45RA-negative fraction. Here the CDR3 DNA reads TGTGCCAGCAGCCCCCAGACAGGGGAGAATGAGCAGTTCTTC. It is translated as CASSPQTGENEQFF. The full variable domain, its missing parts supplied by reference TRBV7-2 and TRBJ2-1, is GAGVSQSPSNKVTEKGKDVELRCDPISGHTALYWYRQSLGQGLEFLIYFQGNSAPDKSGLPSDRFSAERTGGSVSTLTIQRTQQEDSAVYLCASSPQTGENEQFFGPGTRLTVL.